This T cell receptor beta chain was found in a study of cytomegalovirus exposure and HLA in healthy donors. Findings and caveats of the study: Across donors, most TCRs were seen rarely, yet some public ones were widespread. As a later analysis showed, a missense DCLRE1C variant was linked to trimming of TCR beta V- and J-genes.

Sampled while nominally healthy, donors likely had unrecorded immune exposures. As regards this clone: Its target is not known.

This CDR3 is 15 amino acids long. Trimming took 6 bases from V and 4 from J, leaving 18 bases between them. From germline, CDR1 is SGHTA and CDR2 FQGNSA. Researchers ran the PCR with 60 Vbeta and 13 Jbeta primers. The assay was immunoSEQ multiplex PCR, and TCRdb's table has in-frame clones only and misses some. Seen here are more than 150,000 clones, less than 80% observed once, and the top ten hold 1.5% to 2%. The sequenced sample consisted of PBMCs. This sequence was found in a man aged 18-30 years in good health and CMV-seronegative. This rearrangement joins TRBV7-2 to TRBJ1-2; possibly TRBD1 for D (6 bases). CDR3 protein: CASRPFPRGPYGYTF. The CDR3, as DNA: TGTGCCAGCAGACCCTTCCCCAGGGGTCCCTATGGCTACACCTTC.